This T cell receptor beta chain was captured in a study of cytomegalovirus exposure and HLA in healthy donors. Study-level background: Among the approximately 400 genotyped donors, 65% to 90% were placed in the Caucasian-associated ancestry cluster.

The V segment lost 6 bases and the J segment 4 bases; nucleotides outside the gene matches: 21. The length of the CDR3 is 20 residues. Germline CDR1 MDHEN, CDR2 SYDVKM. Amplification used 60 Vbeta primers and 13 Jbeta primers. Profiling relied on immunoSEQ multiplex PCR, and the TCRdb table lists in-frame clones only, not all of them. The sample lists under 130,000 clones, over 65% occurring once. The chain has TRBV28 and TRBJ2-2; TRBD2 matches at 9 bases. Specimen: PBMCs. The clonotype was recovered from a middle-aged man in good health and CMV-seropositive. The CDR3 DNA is TGTGCCAGCAGAGGACCAGGTTCAGCGGGGGGTACCTCGGGCACCGGGGAGCTGTTTTTT. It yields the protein CASRGPGSAGGTSGTGELFF.